This T cell receptor beta chain was sequenced in a study of CD8 T cells in Susac syndrome. Findings of the study overall: The TCR sequencing and HLA analysis in the study involved a relatively small number of individuals, as the study acknowledged.

This clonotype was observed once. Its antigen is unidentified. Reverse transcription used about 0.45 to 1 ug RNA and random hexamers. Amplification of TCR beta CDR3 used immunoSEQ multiplex PCR across 54 Vbeta and 13 Jbeta. MiXCR, applied by TCRdb to the immunoSEQ multiplex PCR reads, yields one record per CDR3 protein. The repertoire holds around 130,000 distinct CDR3 sequences, approximately 79% seen once, with around 0.51% in the top ten. In contrast to the negatively isolated CD8+ and CD4+ T cells, TEMRA cells were FACS-enriched. The germline V and J ends were trimmed by 3 bases and 3 bases, with 12 bases remaining between them. The CDR3 loop spans 15 amino acids. Germline V CDR1 and CDR2: MDHEN, SYDVKM.

Material for sequencing was CD8+ T cells from PBMCs. This chain uses TRBV28 with TRBJ1-5, with D hard to call. This clonotype originated in a human donor with multiple sclerosis. Here the CDR3 DNA reads TGTGCCAGCAGTTTGAAACAGCAGTTCAATCAGCCCCAGCATTTT. Translated, it gives CASSLKQQFNQPQHF.